This T cell receptor beta chain came from a study of T cells in Graves' hyperthyroidism and ophthalmopathy. Trimming shortened V by 2 bases and J by 3 bases, and 8 bases separated the two germline ends. The germline V gene has CDR1 SGHVS and CDR2 FNYEAQ. The CDR3 length is 14 residues. It was RNA transcripts that yielded the amplified TCR beta CDR3 regions. First-round RT-PCR of the TCR CDR3 relied on the HTBI primer set. From the multiplex PCR reads, TCRdb called clonotypes with MiXCR, one entry per CDR3 protein. The data show hundreds of thousands of distinct CDR3 sequences, under 60% seen once. The chain has TRBV7-6 and TRBJ1-5; D is unclear. This receptor was identified in a woman aged 18-29 years with Graves' hyperthyroidism. The source material was peripheral blood or thyroid tissue (not recorded which). This chain's CDR3 is CASSLPSTNQPQHF. The CDR3 DNA reads as TGTGCCAGCAGCTTACCCTCTACCAATCAGCCCCAGCATTTT.